This TCR beta chain appears in the sequencing data of a study of shared clonotypes between healthy human individuals. Germline V gene sequence: CDR1 SGDLS, CDR2 YYNGEE. V lost 3 bases to trimming and J lost 0 bases; unmatched junction nucleotides: 6. The CDR3 runs to 16 residues. TCRdb's copy holds only in-frame clones and misses some; the assay was immunoSEQ multiplex PCR. There are approximately 1,500,000 clones in the sample; roughly 97% occur only once, and approximately 1.1% lies in the top ten. Sequencing input: naive CD4+ T cells sorted from blood. The subset: CD45RA+ positively selected. The sequence came from a man aged 25-40 years in good health. The V and J genes are TRBV9 and TRBJ1-3, with 7 bases identical to TRBD1. The CDR3 loop reads CASSALTGTSGNTIYF. CDR3 bases: TGTGCCAGCAGCGCCTTGACAGGGACCTCTGGAAACACCATATATTTT.